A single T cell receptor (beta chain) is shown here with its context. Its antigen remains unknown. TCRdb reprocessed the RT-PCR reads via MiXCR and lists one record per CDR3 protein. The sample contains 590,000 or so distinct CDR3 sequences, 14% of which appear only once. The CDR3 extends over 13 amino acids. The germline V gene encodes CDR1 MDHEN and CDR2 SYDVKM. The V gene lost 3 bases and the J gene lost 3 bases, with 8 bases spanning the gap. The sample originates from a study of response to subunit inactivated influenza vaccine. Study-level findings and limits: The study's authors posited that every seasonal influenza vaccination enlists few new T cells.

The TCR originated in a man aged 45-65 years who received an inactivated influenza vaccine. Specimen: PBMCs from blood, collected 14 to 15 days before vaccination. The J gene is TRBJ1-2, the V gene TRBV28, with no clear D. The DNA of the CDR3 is TGTGCCAGCAGTTTTTTTGGGCACTATGGCTACACCTTC. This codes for CASSFFGHYGYTF.